The 32 T cell receptor beta chains below all came from one sample that was sequenced in a study of control samples from healthy donors and cancer patients. Profiled with immunoSEQ multiplex PCR; TCRdb holds only in-frame clones, not every one. The table records approximately 170,000 clones, roughly 89% of them present only once. Sequencing used blood. These receptors were collected from a woman in her twenties or thirties in good health.

The J gene is TRBJ1-6, the V gene TRBV4-1, with D uncertain. Trimming took 0 bases from V and 9 from J, leaving 3 bases between them. The CDR3 loop spans 12 amino acids. The germline gives CDR1 MGHRA, CDR2 YSYEKL. The chain's CDR3 is CASSQDRSPLHF. The CDR3, as DNA: TGCGCCAGCAGCCAAGATCGTTCACCCCTCCACTTT.

The chain links TRBV7-9 to TRBJ1-4; 9 bases align to TRBD1. After removal of 1 base from V and 6 bases from J, the junction contained 0 bases not matched to a gene. Germline CDR1 and CDR2: SEHNR and FQNEAQ (reference sequence). This CDR3 region has 14 residues. The CDR3 protein is CASSLGTGDEKLFF. CDR3 in DNA: TGTGCCAGCAGCTTAGGGACAGGGGATGAAAAACTGTTTTTT.

The rearrangement uses TRBV6-1 and TRBJ1-5; D might be TRBD1 (5 bases). Germline V lookup: CDR1 MNHNS, CDR2 SASEGT. This CDR3 has 14 amino acids. V dropped 3 bases and J dropped 4 bases, with 10 bases sitting between them. The CDR3 protein is CASSDQGDNQPQHF. The CDR3 DNA sequence: TGTGCCAGCAGTGACCAGGGAGATAATCAGCCCCAGCATTTT.

The rearrangement uses TRBV11-2 and TRBJ2-7, with 8 bases matching TRBD2. The CDR3 is 13 residues long. CDR1 and CDR2 (germline): SGHAT, FQNNGV. V lost 0 bases to trimming and J lost 6 bases; unmatched junction nucleotides: 1. In DNA, the CDR3 is TGTGCCAGCAGCTTAGATCTAGCGGGCGAGCAGTACTTC. It encodes CASSLDLAGEQYF.

The chain joins TRBV7-2 to TRBJ2-6; D is uncertain. This CDR3 spans 14 amino acids. Trimming took 7 bases from V and 0 from J, leaving 7 bases between them. CDR1 and CDR2 from the germline V gene are SGHTA and FQGNSA. CDR3 sequence: CASKWGSGANVLTF. The CDR3 DNA reads TGTGCCAGCAAGTGGGGCTCTGGGGCCAACGTCCTGACTTTC.

This rearrangement joins TRBV6-1 to TRBJ1-1; 7 bases align to TRBD1. V shed 3 bases and J 0 bases; nucleotides not matched to a gene: 4. This CDR3 has 15 amino acids. Germline values: CDR1 MNHNS, CDR2 SASEGT. The CDR3 here is CASSEGQTMNTEAFF. As DNA, the CDR3 is TGTGCCAGCAGTGAGGGACAGACCATGAACACTGAAGCTTTCTTT.

Only one count was recorded for this clone. The CDR3 reads CASSQVRATGGYGYTF. DNA for the CDR3: TGCGCCAGCAGCCAAGTTCGTGCTACAGGGGGCTATGGCTACACCTTC. The chain is built from TRBV4-1 and TRBJ1-2; 8 bases fit TRBD1. Germline CDR1 reads MGHRA; CDR2 reads YSYEKL. After removal of 1 base from V and 4 bases from J, the junction contained 8 bases not matched to a gene. The CDR3 has 16 amino acids.

J is TRBJ1-2 and V is TRBV5-6; 8 bases are shared with TRBD1. Germline CDR1 SGHDT, CDR2 YYEEEE. CDR3 length equals 15 residues. With 0 bases clipped from V and 8 bases from J, the junction kept 9 bases outside the gene matches. CDR3 DNA: TGTGCCAGCAGCTTGGGCGGTCAGGGGGCGTTGGGCTACACCTTC. This codes for CASSLGGQGALGYTF. Full variable domain (outside the CDR3, taken from reference TRBV5-6 and TRBJ1-2): DAGVTQSPTHLIKTRGQQVTLRCSPKSGHDTVSWYQQALGQGPQFIFQYYEEEERQRGNFPDRFSGHQFPNYSSELNVNALLLGDSALYLCASSLGGQGALGYTFGSGTRLTVV.

V and J are TRBV6-5 and TRBJ1-6, with D uncertain. CDR3 length equals 15 residues. The V end was cut by 2 bases, the J end by 6 bases, with 11 bases between. CDR1 is MNHEY and CDR2 is SVGAGI in the germline V gene. Here the CDR3 reads CASSYKSYPNSPLHF. CDR3 sequence (DNA): TGTGCCAGCAGTTACAAGTCCTACCCTAATTCACCCCTCCACTTT.

The chain links TRBV29-1 to TRBJ2-7, with D possibly TRBD1 on 6 matching bases. Per germline, CDR1 SQVTM and CDR2 ANQGSEA. V shed 7 bases and J shed 2 bases, with 9 bases lying between them. This CDR3 has 11 residues. The CDR3 spells CSATGTYEQYF. The CDR3 region has the DNA TGCAGCGCTACAGGGACCTACGAGCAGTACTTC.

V gene TRBV12-3 or TRBV12-4 combines with J gene TRBJ2-3; either TRBD1 or TRBD2 may fit D (5 bases each). Trimming removed 2 bases at V and 8 bases at J, with 11 bases between. The CDR3 spans 13 residues. The CDR3 reads CASSLSGASTQYF. Written as DNA, the CDR3 is TGTGCCAGCAGTTTATCCGGGGCGAGTACGCAGTATTTT.

The chain recombines TRBV11-3 with TRBJ2-3; a possible D gene is TRBD2 (6 bases). This CDR3 region has 13 residues. The ends were cut back, 4 bases at V and 1 base at J, with 6 bases in the middle. Germline assignment: CDR1 SGHNT and CDR2 YENEEA. CDR3 loop: CASSWGGTDTQYF. In nucleotides, the CDR3 is TGTGCCAGCAGCTGGGGGGGCACAGATACGCAGTATTTT.

The chain recombines TRBV19 with TRBJ2-7, with a possible D match to TRBD1 (6 bases). CDR1 LNHDA and CDR2 SQIVND come from the germline V gene (reference sequence). The CDR3 contains 16 residues. V was pared by 5 bases and J by 4 bases, with 21 bases between. The CDR3 DNA reads as TGTGCCAGTAGTCTGGGTTCTGGGGACATGCGATACGAGCAGTACTTC. Its translation: CASSLGSGDMRYEQYF.

V and J are TRBV7-9 and TRBJ1-1, with TRBD1 as a possible D gene (5 bases). With 6 bases removed from V and 4 bases from J, the gap between germline ends came to 12 bases. This CDR3 is built from 13 residues. Germline loops: CDR1 SEHNR, CDR2 FQNEAQ (reference sequence). CDR3 in amino acids: CASSPPGRTEAFF. CDR3 nucleotide sequence: TGTGCCAGCAGTCCGCCGGGGCGCACTGAAGCTTTCTTT.

This chain uses TRBV6-1 with TRBJ1-6; TRBD1 might be the D (5 bases). Germline V gene lookup returns CDR1 MNHNS and CDR2 SASEGT. Trimming removed 3 bases from V and 9 bases from J, with 12 bases in between. The CDR3 totals 14 residues. CDR3 region: CASSDIGVGSPLHF. CDR3 DNA sequence: TGTGCCAGCAGTGATATAGGGGTGGGTTCACCCCTCCACTTT.

This clone showed up just once. This chain joins TRBV5-4 and TRBJ2-7; no clear D gene. Germline loops: CDR1 SGHNT, CDR2 YYREEE (reference sequence). CDR3 length: 12 amino acids. Trimming stripped 5 bases from V and 7 bases from J, with 13 bases between. In DNA, the CDR3 is TGTGCCAGCAGTTCCGACTCTTGGGAGCAGTACTTC. Amino acids: CASSSDSWEQYF.

The V gene is TRBV27, the J gene TRBJ1-2, with D hard to call. Germline values: CDR1 MNHEY, CDR2 SMNVEV (reference sequence). The CDR3 runs to 13 residues. V dropped 1 base and J dropped 6 bases, with 9 bases sitting between them. The CDR3, as DNA: TGTGCCAGCAGTTTATTGGGCTCGGATGGCTACACCTTC. It specifies CASSLLGSDGYTF.

This chain connects TRBV2 to TRBJ1-1; D remains ambiguous. Germline CDR1 reads SNHLY; CDR2 reads FYNNEI. The V end was cut by 4 bases, the J end by 11 bases, with 11 bases between. The CDR3 has 11 residues. In DNA, the CDR3 is TGTGCCAGCAGTGGGGGAGGGAGGGCTTTCTTT. It translates to CASSGGGRAFF.

The chain uses TRBV20-1 and TRBJ2-2, with a possible D match to TRBD2 (5 bases). CDR1 DFQATT and CDR2 SNEGSKA come from the germline V gene (reference sequence). V was cut by 3 bases and J by 1 base, with 6 bases left in between. The CDR3 is 13 amino acids. In DNA form, the CDR3 reads TGCAGTGCTAGTCGGGGGAACACCGGGGAGCTGTTTTTT. Translation: CSASRGNTGELFF.

The chain is built from TRBV5-1 and TRBJ1-2; 8 nucleotides match TRBD1. Looked up from germline, CDR1 is SGHRS and CDR2 is YFSETQ. The CDR3 is made up of 14 amino acids. V dropped 3 bases and J dropped 3; count of bases not matched to a gene: 4. CDR3 in DNA: TGCGCCAGCAGCTCGACAGGGGCCGACTATGGCTACACCTTC. Its translation is CASSSTGADYGYTF.

The J gene is TRBJ1-2, the V gene TRBV24-1; D remains ambiguous. The germline V gene encodes CDR1 KGHDR and CDR2 SFDVKD. The CDR3 totals 14 residues. Trimming removed 0 bases from V and 4 bases from J, with 8 bases in between. This CDR3 is CATSDLGRTYGYTF. The DNA for the CDR3 is TGTGCCACCAGTGATTTGGGCAGGACCTATGGCTACACCTTC.

The chain recombines TRBV4-3 with TRBJ1-1; 10 bases agree with TRBD1. Germline CDR1 reads LGHNA; CDR2 reads YSLEER. The J segment lost 1 base and the V segment lost 1 base, leaving 0 bases of the junction unmatched. The CDR3 contains 15 residues. As DNA, the CDR3 is TGCGCCAGCAGCCAAGGGACAGGGGGGAACACTGAAGCTTTCTTT. Its protein product is CASSQGTGGNTEAFF.

For the CDR3, the DNA is TGTGCCAGCAGTTTAGGGCATTCTAGCTCCTATAATTCACCCCTCCACTTT. Its translation: CASSLGHSSSYNSPLHF. The V call is TRBV28, the J call TRBJ1-6, with unresolved D. CDR3 length: 17 residues. Trimming stripped 2 bases from V and 0 bases from J, with 11 bases between. From germline, CDR1 is MDHEN and CDR2 SYDVKM.

On this clone: A far larger clone lies a single base away; this is likely a read error. J is TRBJ2-5 and V is TRBV11-2, with D perhaps matching TRBD2 (6 bases). Trimming cost V 2 bases and J 4 bases, with 8 bases left between them. CDR1 is SGHAT, CDR2 FQNNGV, per germline. This CDR3 is 13 amino acids long. The CDR3 is CASSLWRGETQYF. Written as DNA, the CDR3 is TGTGCCAGCAGCTTATGGAGGGGAGAGACCCAGTACTTC.

The chain combines TRBV6-1 with TRBJ1-2, with TRBD1 matching 7 bases. The CDR3 has 13 amino acids. The ends lost 2 bases at V and 4 bases at J; junction bases unmatched: 1. Germline loops: CDR1 MNHNS, CDR2 SASEGT. CDR3 nucleotide sequence: TGTGCCAGCAGTGAAACAGGGGCCTATGGCTACACCTTC. Amino acids: CASSETGAYGYTF.

This chain joins TRBV9 and TRBJ1-1, with 10 positions matching TRBD1. J was trimmed by 9 bases and V by 3 bases; bases with no gene match: 5. The germline CDR1 and CDR2 sequences are SGDLS and YYNGEE. The CDR3 spans 13 residues. CDR3: CASSAGTGAQAFF. CDR3 bases: TGTGCCAGCAGCGCGGGGACAGGGGCACAAGCTTTCTTT.

The chain joins TRBV7-9 to TRBJ1-4; perhaps TRBD1 as D (5 bases). Germline loops: CDR1 SEHNR, CDR2 FQNEAQ (reference sequence). The CDR3 loop spans 15 amino acids. V was clipped by 1 base and J by 4 bases, with 10 bases between them. The CDR3 reads CASSLDDRNNEKLFF. In nucleotides, the CDR3 is TGTGCCAGCAGCTTAGACGACAGAAATAATGAAAAACTGTTTTTT. Full variable domain (missing parts from reference TRBV7-9 and TRBJ1-4): DTGVSQNPRHKITKRGQNVTFRCDPISEHNRLYWYRQTLGQGPEFLTYFQNEAQLEKSRLLSDRFSAERPKGSFSTLEIQRTEQGDSAMYLCASSLDDRNNEKLFFGSGTQLSVL.

A single count supports this clone. The chain joins TRBV19 to TRBJ1-5; 8 positions match TRBD1. This CDR3 is 15 amino acids long. With V trimmed by 2 bases and J by 2 bases, 2 bases remained unmatched. Germline V gives CDR1 LNHDA, CDR2 SQIVND (reference sequence). The CDR3 nucleotides are TGTGCCAGTAGTATACAGGGGGCTGGCAATCAGCCCCAGCATTTT. This codes for CASSIQGAGNQPQHF.

This chain links TRBV7-8 with TRBJ1-5; 7 bases are a match to TRBD1. V lost 2 bases, J lost 6 bases, and 4 bases stayed unmatched. The CDR3 is 14 amino acids. Germline V gives CDR1 SGHVS, CDR2 FQNEAQ. CDR3 in amino acids: CASSLTGVSQPQHF. In DNA form, the CDR3 reads TGTGCCAGCAGCTTAACAGGGGTGAGTCAGCCCCAGCATTTT.

The chain recombines TRBV4-1 with TRBJ1-6; 10 bases are shared with TRBD1. The CDR3 length is 16 residues. Trimming cost V 3 bases and J 8 bases; bases outside gene matches: 7. CDR1 is MGHRA and CDR2 is YSYEKL in the germline V gene. CDR3 amino acids: CASSHPRDRGHSPLHF. CDR3 nucleotide sequence: TGCGCCAGCAGCCATCCCCGGGACAGGGGTCATTCACCCCTCCACTTT.

V and J are TRBV6-6 and TRBJ1-5, with a possible D match to TRBD1 (5 bases). Germline CDR1 and CDR2: MNHNY and SVGAGI (reference sequence). Trimming took 0 bases from V and 7 from J, leaving 13 bases between them. CDR3 length: 15 residues. The chain's CDR3 is CASSYSGGKGQPQHF. The CDR3 region has the DNA TGTGCCAGCAGTTACTCGGGGGGGAAAGGACAGCCCCAGCATTTT.

This chain joins TRBV12-3 or TRBV12-4 and TRBJ2-3, with D hard to call. There are 13 residues in the CDR3. V was clipped by 1 base and J by 6 bases, with 8 bases between them. CDR3: CASSLGRGDTQYF. CDR3 coding DNA: TGTGCCAGCAGTTTAGGCCGAGGTGATACGCAGTATTTT.